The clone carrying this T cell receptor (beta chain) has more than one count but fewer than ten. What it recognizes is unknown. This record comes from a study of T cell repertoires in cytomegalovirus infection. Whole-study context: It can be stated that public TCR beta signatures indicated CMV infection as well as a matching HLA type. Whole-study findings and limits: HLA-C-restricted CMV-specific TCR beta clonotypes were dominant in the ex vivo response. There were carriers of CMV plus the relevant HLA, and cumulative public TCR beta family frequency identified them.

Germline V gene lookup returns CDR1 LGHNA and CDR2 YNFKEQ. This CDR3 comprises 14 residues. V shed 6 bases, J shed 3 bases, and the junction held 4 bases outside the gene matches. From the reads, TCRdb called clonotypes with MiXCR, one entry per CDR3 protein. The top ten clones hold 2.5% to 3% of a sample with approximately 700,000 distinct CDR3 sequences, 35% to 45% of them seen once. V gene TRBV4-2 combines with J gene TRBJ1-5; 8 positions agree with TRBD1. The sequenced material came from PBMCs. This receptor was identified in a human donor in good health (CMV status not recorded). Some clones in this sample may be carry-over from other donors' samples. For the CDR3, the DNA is TGTGCCAGCAGTCAGGACAGGGTCAATCAGCCCCAGCATTTT. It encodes CASSQDRVNQPQHF.